Listed below are T cell receptor beta chains from one sample, sequenced in a study of T cell changes during pregnancy in multiple sclerosis. The assay was immunoSEQ multiplex PCR, and TCRdb's table has in-frame clones only and misses some. The sample lists about 36,000 clones; roughly 91% were seen once. Sequenced here: CD4+ T cells from peripheral blood mononuclear cells, sampled in the second trimester of pregnancy. These receptors originate from a female donor in good health, enrolled as a control in a pregnancy study. The CDR3 runs from the conserved cysteine through the conserved F or W. The D gene is left open where the match is weak. Clone sizes are given selectively: once, few, many, or a class where the clone is expanded.

cdr3_length	v_call	clone_size	d_call	j_call	cdr3_nt	cdr3_aa
11	TRBV5-6	.	.	TRBJ2-7	TGTGCCAGCAGCAGAGAGGGCGAGCAGTACTTC	CASSREGEQYF
13	TRBV10-1	.	TRBD1	TRBJ1-1	TGCGCCAGCAGAGGGACAGGGGGAACTGAAGCTTTCTTT	CASRGTGGTEAFF
14	TRBV5-8	.	.	TRBJ1-2	TGTGCCAGCAGCTCCACCGGGCAGGGGAACGGCTACACCTTC	CASSSTGQGNGYTF
11	TRBV20-1	.	.	TRBJ2-1	TGCAGTGCTAGCTCCCCCGGGGAGCAGTTCTTC	CSASSPGEQFF
13	TRBV19	.	TRBD1	TRBJ1-5	TGTGCCACGGGACAGGCTAGCAATCAGCCCCAGCATTTT	CATGQASNQPQHF
16	TRBV25-1	.	.	TRBJ2-2	TGTGCCAGCAGCGCGTCATGGGGCCCGAACACCGGGGAGCTGTTTTTT	CASSASWGPNTGELFF
13	TRBV29-1	.	TRBD1	TRBJ1-1	TGCAGCGCATCACAGGGGATGAACACTGAAGCTTTCTTT	CSASQGMNTEAFF
13	TRBV7-2	.	TRBD1	TRBJ1-5	TGTGCCAGCAGCTTCGAGACAGGGCTGACCCAGCATTTT	CASSFETGLTQHF
18	TRBV5-5	.	.	TRBJ2-5	TGTGCCAGCAGCTTGGATCCGGGCGGGTTAGGGAGAGGAGAGACCCAGTACTTC	CASSLDPGGLGRGETQYF
13	TRBV5-4	.	.	TRBJ1-2	TGTGCCAGCAGCTTGGGACAGCGCTATGGCTACACCTTC	CASSLGQRYGYTF
15	TRBV7-8	.	TRBD1	TRBJ2-1	TGTGCCAGCAGCTCGGGACAGGGGTATGTCAATGAGCAGTTCTTC	CASSSGQGYVNEQFF
17	TRBV7-9	once	TRBD1	TRBJ1-3	TGTGCCAGCAGCTTAATTGTTGGACAGGGAGGTAGAAACACCATATATTTT	CASSLIVGQGGRNTIYF
15	TRBV28	.	.	TRBJ1-1	TGTGCCAGCAGTTTTCTTCGAAGCGAGAACACTGAAGCTTTCTTT	CASSFLRSENTEAFF
11	TRBV20-1	.	.	TRBJ1-4	TGCAGTGCCGGGACACCTGAAAAACTGTTTTTT	CSAGTPEKLFF
13	TRBV13	.	.	TRBJ2-3	TGTGCCAGCAGCTTACCACTCACAGATACGCAGTATTTT	CASSLPLTDTQYF
11	TRBV4-1	.	.	TRBJ2-5	TGCGCCAGCAGCCAAAGCGACACCCAGTACTTC	CASSQSDTQYF
15	TRBV5-1	.	.	TRBJ1-6	TGCGCCAGCAGCCGGGGGGCACGCCTAGGGTCACCCCTCCACTTT	CASSRGARLGSPLHF
15	TRBV9	.	.	TRBJ2-1	TGTGCCAGCAGCGAGGGGGGGACCAACTACAATGAGCAGTTCTTC	CASSEGGTNYNEQFF
16	TRBV30	.	TRBD2	TRBJ2-3	TGTGCCTGGAGTACAGGAGCGGGACGTAGGAGGGATACGCAGTATTTT	CAWSTGAGRRRDTQYF
14	TRBV18	.	.	TRBJ1-3	TGTGCCAGCTCACCAGTCTACTCTGGAAACACCATATATTTT	CASSPVYSGNTIYF
12	TRBV18	.	TRBD1	TRBJ1-1	TGTGCCAGCTCACCGACAGGGACTGAAGCTTTCTTT	CASSPTGTEAFF
13	TRBV11-2	.	.	TRBJ1-2	TGTGCCAGCAGCTTATCCCCCCGAGGGGGCTACACCTTC	CASSLSPRGGYTF
15	TRBV30	.	TRBD1	TRBJ1-5	TGTGCCTGGAGTGCCGGGGACAGGGGGAATCAGCCCCAGCATTTT	CAWSAGDRGNQPQHF
15	TRBV7-8	.	.	TRBJ1-5	TGTGCCAGCAGCTTAAGGAGGGTTGGCAATCAGCCCCAGCATTTT	CASSLRRVGNQPQHF
17	TRBV6-1	.	TRBD2	TRBJ2-5	TGTGCCAGCAGTGAGACACCGGGACTACACGCAGTGTGGACCCAGTACTTC	CASSETPGLHAVWTQYF
14	TRBV11-2	.	.	TRBJ2-1	TGTGCCAGCAGCCCACTCCTGCGGCTTAATGAGCAGTTCTTC	CASSPLLRLNEQFF
15	TRBV5-1	.	TRBD1	TRBJ1-5	TGCGCCAGCAGCCGTACAGGGGATAGCAATCAGCCCCAGCATTTT	CASSRTGDSNQPQHF
13	TRBV11-2	.	.	TRBJ1-1	TGTGCCAGCAGCTTATATGAGTACACTGAAGCTTTCTTT	CASSLYEYTEAFF
14	TRBV5-1	.	TRBD1	TRBJ1-6	TGCGCCAGCAGCTTGGACAGGGGCGATTCACCCCTCCACTTT	CASSLDRGDSPLHF
15	TRBV14	.	.	TRBJ2-2	TGTGCCAGCAGCGAACGCGGGACTGGGAGCGGGGAGCTGTTTTTT	CASSERGTGSGELFF
11	TRBV28	.	.	TRBJ2-1	TGTGCCAGCAGTTCGGGCAATGAGCAGTTCTTC	CASSSGNEQFF
12	TRBV29-1	.	.	TRBJ2-5	TGCAGCGTTGAACACGGGGGTAAGACCCAGTACTTC	CSVEHGGKTQYF
15	TRBV18	once	TRBD2	TRBJ2-5	TGTGCCAGCTCCCCCGATAGCGGGGGGCAAGAGACCCAGTACTTC	CASSPDSGGQETQYF
17	TRBV7-2	.	TRBD2	TRBJ2-1	TGTGCCAGCAGCTTATTCTTTGCTAGCGGGAGCCGCAATGAGCAGTTCTTC	CASSLFFASGSRNEQFF
15	TRBV2	.	.	TRBJ1-4	TGTGCCAGCAGGTCGACCGGGATCCGGAGTGTAAAACTGTTTTTT	CASRSTGIRSVKLFF
16	TRBV5-1	.	TRBD2	TRBJ2-5	TGCGCCAGCAGCTTGGCCGGGACTAGCGGGCAAGAGACCCAGTACTTC	CASSLAGTSGQETQYF
12	TRBV7-2	.	.	TRBJ2-7	TGTGCCAGCAGCTCCTATCTGGGCACCCATAGCTTC	CASSSYLGTHSF
14	TRBV5-1	.	.	TRBJ2-5	TGCGCCAGCAGCTTGGAGCCCGGGGGAGAGACCCAGTACTTC	CASSLEPGGETQYF
14	TRBV5-8	.	.	TRBJ2-5	TGTGCCAGCAGCTCTGGGAGTGGGAGTGGGACCCAGTACTTC	CASSSGSGSGTQYF
15	TRBV10-1	.	.	TRBJ1-4	TGCGCCAGCATCATACGACAGGCGTCAAGAGAAAAACTGTTTTTT	CASIIRQASREKLFF
15	TRBV5-6	.	.	TRBJ1-6	TGTGCCAGCAGCTTGATCGGGGGGAGAGGATCACCCCTCCACTTT	CASSLIGGRGSPLHF
14	TRBV5-5	.	.	TRBJ2-1	TGTGCCAGCAGACCGACAGCAAATGGGGATGAGCAGTTCTTC	CASRPTANGDEQFF
16	TRBV4-1	.	.	TRBJ1-1	TGCGCCAGCAGCCAAGGCCAAGGGGAGGTGAACACTGAAGCTTTCTTT	CASSQGQGEVNTEAFF
14	TRBV4-2	.	.	TRBJ2-1	TGTGCCAGCAGCCAAGACACGGGGAGCAATGAGCAGTTCTTC	CASSQDTGSNEQFF
12	TRBV14	.	.	TRBJ1-1	TGTGCCAGCACCCGAGGGGGCACTGAAGCTTTCTTT	CASTRGGTEAFF
15	TRBV15	few	.	TRBJ1-4	TGTGCCACCAGAGAAAACTGGGGGCCGAATGAAAAACTGTTTTTT	CATRENWGPNEKLFF
15	TRBV19	.	TRBD1	TRBJ2-7	TGTGCCAGTAGCTCAACCCGGGACAGCTCCTACGAGCAGTACTTC	CASSSTRDSSYEQYF